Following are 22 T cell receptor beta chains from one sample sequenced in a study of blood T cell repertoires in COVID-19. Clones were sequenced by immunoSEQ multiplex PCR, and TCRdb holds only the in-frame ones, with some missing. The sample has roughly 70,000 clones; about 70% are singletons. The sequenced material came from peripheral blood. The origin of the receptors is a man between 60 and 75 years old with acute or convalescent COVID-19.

CDR3 loop: CASSEKGLAGQETQYF. In DNA, the CDR3 is TGTGCCAGCAGTGAAAAGGGGCTAGCGGGGCAAGAGACCCAGTACTTC. The rearrangement joins TRBV25-1 to TRBJ2-5; 9 bases agree with TRBD2. Germline loops: CDR1 MGHDK, CDR2 SYGVNS. With V trimmed by 2 bases and J by 2 bases, 6 bases remained unmatched. CDR3 length equals 16 residues.

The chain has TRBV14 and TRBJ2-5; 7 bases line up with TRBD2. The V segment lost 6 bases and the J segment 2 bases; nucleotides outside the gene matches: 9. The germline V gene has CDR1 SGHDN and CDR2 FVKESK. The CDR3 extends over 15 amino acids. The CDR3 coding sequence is TGTGCCAGCAGTGAATACGCTAGCGGTCAAGAGACCCAGTACTTC. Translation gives CASSEYASGQETQYF. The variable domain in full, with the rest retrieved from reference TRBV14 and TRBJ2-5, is EAGVTQFPSHSVIEKGQTVTLRCDPISGHDNLYWYRRVMGKEIKFLLHFVKESKQDESGMPNNRFLAERTGGTYSTLKVQPAELEDSGVYFCASSEYASGQETQYFGPGTRLLVL.

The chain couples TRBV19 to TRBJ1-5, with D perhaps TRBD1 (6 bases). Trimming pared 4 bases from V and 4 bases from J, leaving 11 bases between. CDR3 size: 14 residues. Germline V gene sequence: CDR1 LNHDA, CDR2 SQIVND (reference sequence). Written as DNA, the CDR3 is TGTGCCAGTAGTACCGGACAGTCGAATCAGCCCCAGCATTTT. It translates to CASSTGQSNQPQHF. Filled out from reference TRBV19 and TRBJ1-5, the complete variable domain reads DGGITQSPKYLFRKEGQNVTLSCEQNLNHDAMYWYRQDPGQGLRLIYYSQIVNDFQKGDIAEGYSVSREKKESFPLTVTSAQKNPTAFYLCASSTGQSNQPQHFGDGTRLSIL.

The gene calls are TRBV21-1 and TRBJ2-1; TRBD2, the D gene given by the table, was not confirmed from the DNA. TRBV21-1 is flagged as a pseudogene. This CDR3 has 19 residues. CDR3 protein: CASNLSAGRALLSYNEQFF. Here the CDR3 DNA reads TGTGCCAGCAACTTGTCGGCAGGGAGGGCCCTTCTCTCCTACAATGAGCAGTTCTTC.

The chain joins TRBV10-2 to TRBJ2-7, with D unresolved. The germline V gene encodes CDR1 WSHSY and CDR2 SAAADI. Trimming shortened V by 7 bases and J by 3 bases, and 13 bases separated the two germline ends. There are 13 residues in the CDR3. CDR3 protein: CASTAMENYEQYV. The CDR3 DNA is TGCGCCAGCACAGCTATGGAGAACTACGAGCAGTACGTC.

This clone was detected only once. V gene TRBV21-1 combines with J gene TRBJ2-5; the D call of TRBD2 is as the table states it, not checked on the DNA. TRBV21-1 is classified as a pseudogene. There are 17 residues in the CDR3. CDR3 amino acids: CASSKARDREGRETQYF. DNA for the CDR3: TGTGCCAGCAGCAAAGCACGTGATCGGGAGGGACGGGAGACCCAGTACTTC.

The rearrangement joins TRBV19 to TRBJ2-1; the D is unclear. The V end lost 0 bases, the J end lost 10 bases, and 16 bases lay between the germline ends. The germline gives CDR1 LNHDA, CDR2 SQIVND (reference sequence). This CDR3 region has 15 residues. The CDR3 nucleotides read TGTGCCAGTAGTATAGATCCCCTAGGTTCCGCCGAGCAGTTCTTC. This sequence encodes CASSIDPLGSAEQFF.

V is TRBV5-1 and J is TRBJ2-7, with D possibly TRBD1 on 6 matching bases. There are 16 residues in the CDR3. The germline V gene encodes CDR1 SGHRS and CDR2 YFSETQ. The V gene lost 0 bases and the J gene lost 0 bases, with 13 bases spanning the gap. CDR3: CASSLGPTGSSYEQYF. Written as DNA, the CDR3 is TGCGCCAGCAGCTTGGGGCCCACAGGGAGCTCCTACGAGCAGTACTTC.

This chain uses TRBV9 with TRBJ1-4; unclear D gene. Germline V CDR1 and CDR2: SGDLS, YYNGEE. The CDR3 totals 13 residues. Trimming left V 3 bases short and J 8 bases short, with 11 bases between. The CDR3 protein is CASSAPPGEKLFF. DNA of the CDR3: TGTGCCAGCAGCGCCCCCCCGGGGGAAAAACTGTTTTTT.

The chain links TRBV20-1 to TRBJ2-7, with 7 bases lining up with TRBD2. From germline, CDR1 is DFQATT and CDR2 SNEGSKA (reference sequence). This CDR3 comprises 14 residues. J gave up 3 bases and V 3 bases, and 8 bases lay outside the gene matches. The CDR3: CSASDTSENYEQYF. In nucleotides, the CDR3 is TGCAGTGCTAGTGACACTAGCGAGAACTACGAGCAGTACTTC.

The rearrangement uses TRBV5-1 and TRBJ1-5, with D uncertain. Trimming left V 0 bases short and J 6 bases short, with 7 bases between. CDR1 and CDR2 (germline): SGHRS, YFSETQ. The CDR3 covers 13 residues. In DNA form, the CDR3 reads TGCGCCAGCAGCTTGGCGGGTTCTCAGCCCCAGCATTTT. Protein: CASSLAGSQPQHF.

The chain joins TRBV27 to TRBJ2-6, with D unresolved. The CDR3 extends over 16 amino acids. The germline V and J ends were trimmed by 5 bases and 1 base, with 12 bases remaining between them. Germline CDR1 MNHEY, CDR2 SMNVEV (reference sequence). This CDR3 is CASSTPMSSGANVLTF. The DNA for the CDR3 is TGTGCCAGCAGTACCCCAATGAGTTCTGGGGCCAACGTCCTGACTTTC. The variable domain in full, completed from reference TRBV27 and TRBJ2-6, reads EAQVTQNPRYLITVTGKKLTVTCSQNMNHEYMSWYRQDPGLGLRQIYYSMNVEVTDKGDVPEGYKVSRKEKRNFPLILESPSPNQTSLYFCASSTPMSSGANVLTFGAGSRLTVL.

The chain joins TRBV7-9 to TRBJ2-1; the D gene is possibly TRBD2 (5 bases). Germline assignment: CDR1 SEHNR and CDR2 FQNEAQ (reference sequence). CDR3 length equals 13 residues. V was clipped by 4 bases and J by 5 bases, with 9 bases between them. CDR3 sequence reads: CASSWTGNNEQFF. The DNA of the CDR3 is TGTGCCAGCAGCTGGACTGGGAACAATGAGCAGTTCTTC.

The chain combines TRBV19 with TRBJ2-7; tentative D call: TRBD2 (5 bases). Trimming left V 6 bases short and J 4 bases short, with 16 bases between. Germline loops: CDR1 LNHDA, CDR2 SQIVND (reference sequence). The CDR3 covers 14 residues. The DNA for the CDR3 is TGTGCCAGTAGCGCCCACCTAGGAGGTTACGAGCAGTACTTC. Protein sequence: CASSAHLGGYEQYF.

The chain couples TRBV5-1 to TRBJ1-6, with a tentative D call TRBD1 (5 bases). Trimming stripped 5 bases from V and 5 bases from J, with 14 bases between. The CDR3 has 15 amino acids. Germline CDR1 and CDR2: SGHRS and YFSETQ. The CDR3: CASSPWGDNNSPLHF. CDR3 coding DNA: TGCGCCAGCAGTCCTTGGGGGGATAATAATTCACCCCTCCACTTT.

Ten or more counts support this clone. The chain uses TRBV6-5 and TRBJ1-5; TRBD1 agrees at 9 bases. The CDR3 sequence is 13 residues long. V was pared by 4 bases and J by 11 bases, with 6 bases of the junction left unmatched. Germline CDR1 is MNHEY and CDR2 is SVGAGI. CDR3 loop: CASSSGQGFTQHF. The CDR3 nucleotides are TGTGCCAGCAGTTCGGGACAGGGTTTTACCCAGCATTTT.

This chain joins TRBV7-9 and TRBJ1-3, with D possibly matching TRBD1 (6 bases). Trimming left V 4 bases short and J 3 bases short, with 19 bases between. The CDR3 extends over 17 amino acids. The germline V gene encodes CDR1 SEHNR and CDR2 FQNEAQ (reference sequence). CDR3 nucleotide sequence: TGTGCCAGCAGCTCCGTAGGGGGGGGAGAAAGTGGAAACACCATATATTTT. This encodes CASSSVGGGESGNTIYF.

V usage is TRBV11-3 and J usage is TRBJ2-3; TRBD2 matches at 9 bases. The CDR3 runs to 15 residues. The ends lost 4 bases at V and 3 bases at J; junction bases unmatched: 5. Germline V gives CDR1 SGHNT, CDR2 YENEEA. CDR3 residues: CASSSQRGETDTQYF. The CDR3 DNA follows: TGTGCCAGCAGCTCGCAGCGGGGGGAGACAGATACGCAGTATTTT.

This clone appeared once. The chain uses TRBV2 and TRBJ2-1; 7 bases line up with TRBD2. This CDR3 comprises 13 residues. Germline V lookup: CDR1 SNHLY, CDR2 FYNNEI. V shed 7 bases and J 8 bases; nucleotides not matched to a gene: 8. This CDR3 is CASTRLAEDEQFF. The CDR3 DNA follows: TGTGCCAGCACCCGACTAGCTGAAGATGAGCAGTTCTTC.

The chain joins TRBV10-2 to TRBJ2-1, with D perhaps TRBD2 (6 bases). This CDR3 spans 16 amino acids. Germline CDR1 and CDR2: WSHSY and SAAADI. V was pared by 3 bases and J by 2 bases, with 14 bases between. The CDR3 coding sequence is TGCGCCAGCAGTGACCCGGGACTCTCAACCTACAATGAGCAGTTCTTC. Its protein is CASSDPGLSTYNEQFF.

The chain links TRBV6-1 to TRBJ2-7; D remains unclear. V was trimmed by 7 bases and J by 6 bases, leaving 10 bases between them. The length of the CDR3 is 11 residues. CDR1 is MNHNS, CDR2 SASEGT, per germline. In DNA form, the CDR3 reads TGTGCCAGCAAAGTAGATTCCGAGCAGTACTTC. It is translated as CASKVDSEQYF.

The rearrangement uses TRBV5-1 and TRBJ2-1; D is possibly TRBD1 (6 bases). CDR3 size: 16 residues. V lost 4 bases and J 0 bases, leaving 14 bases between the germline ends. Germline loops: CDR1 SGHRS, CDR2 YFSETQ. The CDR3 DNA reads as TGCGCCAGCAGCCAAACAGGGATGAACTCCTACAATGAGCAGTTCTTC. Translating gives CASSQTGMNSYNEQFF.